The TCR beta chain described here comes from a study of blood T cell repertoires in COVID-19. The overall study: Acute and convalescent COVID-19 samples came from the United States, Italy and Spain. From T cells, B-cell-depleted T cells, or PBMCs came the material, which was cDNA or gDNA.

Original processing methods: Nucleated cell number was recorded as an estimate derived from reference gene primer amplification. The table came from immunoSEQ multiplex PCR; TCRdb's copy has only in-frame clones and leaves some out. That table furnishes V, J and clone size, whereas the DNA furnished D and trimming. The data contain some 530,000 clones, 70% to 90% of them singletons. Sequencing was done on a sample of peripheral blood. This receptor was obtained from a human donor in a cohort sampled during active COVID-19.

CDR3 in DNA: TGTGCCAGCAGTTTGAACCCCGGGATCGGGGATACGCAGTATTTT. This translates into CASSLNPGIGDTQYF. The chain employs TRBV28 and TRBJ2-3, with D possibly TRBD2 on 5 matching bases. Trimming pared 3 bases from V and 6 bases from J, leaving 16 bases between. This CDR3 comprises 15 residues. Germline CDR1 is MDHEN and CDR2 is SYDVKM. Combining the CDR3 with reference TRBV28 and TRBJ2-3 gives the whole variable domain DVKVTQSSRYLVKRTGEKVFLECVQDMDHENMFWYRQDPGLGLRLIYFSYDVKMKEKGDIPEGYSVSREKKERFSLILESASTNQTSMYLCASSLNPGIGDTQYFGPGTRLTVL.